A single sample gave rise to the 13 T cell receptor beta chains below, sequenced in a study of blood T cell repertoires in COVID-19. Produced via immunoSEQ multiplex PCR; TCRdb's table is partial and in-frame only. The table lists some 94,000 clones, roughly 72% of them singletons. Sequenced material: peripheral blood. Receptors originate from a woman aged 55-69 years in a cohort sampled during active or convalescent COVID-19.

CDR3 loop: CAISGTQGMADTQYF. CDR3 sequence (DNA): TGTGCCATCAGTGGGACCCAGGGGATGGCAGATACGCAGTATTTT. The chain couples TRBV10-3 to TRBJ2-3; weak D call: TRBD1 (6 bases). Deletions cut 4 bases from V and 4 bases from J, with 15 bases between. Germline assignment: CDR1 ENHRY and CDR2 SYGVKD. The CDR3 runs 15 residues.

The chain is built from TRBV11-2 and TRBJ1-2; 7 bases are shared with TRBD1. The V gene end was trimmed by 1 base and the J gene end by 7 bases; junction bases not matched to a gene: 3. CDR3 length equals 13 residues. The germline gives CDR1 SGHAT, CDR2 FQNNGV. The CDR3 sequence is CASSLVGGSGYTF. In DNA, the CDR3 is TGTGCCAGCAGCTTAGTAGGGGGCTCTGGCTACACCTTC.

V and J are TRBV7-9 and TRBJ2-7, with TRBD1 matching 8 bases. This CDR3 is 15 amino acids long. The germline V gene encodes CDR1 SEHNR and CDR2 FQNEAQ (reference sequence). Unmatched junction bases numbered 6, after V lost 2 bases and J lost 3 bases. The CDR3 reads CASSLSGQESYEQYF. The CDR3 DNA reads TGTGCCAGCAGCTTATCGGGACAGGAAAGCTACGAGCAGTACTTC.

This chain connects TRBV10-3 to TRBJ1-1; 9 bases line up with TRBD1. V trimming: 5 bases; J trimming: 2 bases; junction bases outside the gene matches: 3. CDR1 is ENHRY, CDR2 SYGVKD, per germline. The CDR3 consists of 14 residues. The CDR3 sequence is CAISKDRGNTEAFF. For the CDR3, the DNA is TGTGCCATCAGTAAGGACAGGGGAAACACTGAAGCTTTCTTT.

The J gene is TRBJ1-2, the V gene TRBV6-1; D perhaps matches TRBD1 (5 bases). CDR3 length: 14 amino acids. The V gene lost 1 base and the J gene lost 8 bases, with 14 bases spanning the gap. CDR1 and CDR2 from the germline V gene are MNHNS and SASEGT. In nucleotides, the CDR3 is TGTGCCAGCAGTGAAGAGAGGAGGGGACGAGGCTACACCTTC. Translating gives CASSEERRGRGYTF.

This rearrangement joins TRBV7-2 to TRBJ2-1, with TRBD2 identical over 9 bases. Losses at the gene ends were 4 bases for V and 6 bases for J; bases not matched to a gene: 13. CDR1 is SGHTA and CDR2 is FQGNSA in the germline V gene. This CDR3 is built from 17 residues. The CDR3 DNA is TGTGCCAGCAGCTCTAGGTGGACTAGCGTGGGTCCCAATGAGCAGTTCTTC. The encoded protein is CASSSRWTSVGPNEQFF.

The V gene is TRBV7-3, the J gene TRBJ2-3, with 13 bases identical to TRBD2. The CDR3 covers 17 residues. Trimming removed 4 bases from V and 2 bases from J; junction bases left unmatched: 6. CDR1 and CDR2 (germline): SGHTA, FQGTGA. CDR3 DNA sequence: TGTGCCAGCAGCTCCGGACTAGCGGGGGCCGTCACAGATACGCAGTATTTT. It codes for CASSSGLAGAVTDTQYF.

The CDR3 sequence: CASSLPGTRGGTDTQYF. CDR3 nucleotides: TGTGCCAGCAGTCTTCCCGGGACTCGAGGGGGCACAGATACGCAGTATTTT. The genes are TRBV28 and TRBJ2-3; D perhaps matches TRBD2 (6 bases). CDR3 size: 17 residues. The ends were cut back, 5 bases at V and 1 base at J, with 19 bases in the middle. Germline CDR1 is MDHEN and CDR2 is SYDVKM.

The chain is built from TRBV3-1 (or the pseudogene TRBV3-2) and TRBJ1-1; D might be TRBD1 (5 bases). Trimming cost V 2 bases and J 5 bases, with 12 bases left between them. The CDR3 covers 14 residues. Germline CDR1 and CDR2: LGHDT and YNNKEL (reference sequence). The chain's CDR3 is CASSQQGVGTEAFF. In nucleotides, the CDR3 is TGTGCCAGCAGCCAACAGGGTGTCGGGACTGAAGCTTTCTTT.

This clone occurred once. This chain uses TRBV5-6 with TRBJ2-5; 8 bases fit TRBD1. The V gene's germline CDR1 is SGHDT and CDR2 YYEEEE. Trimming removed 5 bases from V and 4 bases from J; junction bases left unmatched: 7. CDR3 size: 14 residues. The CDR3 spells CASRVRGLGETQYF. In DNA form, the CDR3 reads TGTGCCAGCAGGGTCAGGGGGCTCGGAGAGACCCAGTACTTC.

The CDR3 bases are TGCGCCACCGCGCCTGAGGGACAGACACGAACCGGGGAGCTGTTTTTT. Its translation is CATAPEGQTRTGELFF. The rearrangement uses TRBV5-1 and TRBJ2-2; 7 nucleotides match TRBD1. The junction had 16 bases not matched to a gene; V was cut back by 9 bases and J by 5 bases. Germline assignment: CDR1 SGHRS and CDR2 YFSETQ. The CDR3 loop spans 16 amino acids.

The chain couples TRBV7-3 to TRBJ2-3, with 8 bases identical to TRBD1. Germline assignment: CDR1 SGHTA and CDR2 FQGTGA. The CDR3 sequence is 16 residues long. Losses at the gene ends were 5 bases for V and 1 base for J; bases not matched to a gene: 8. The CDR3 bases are TGTGCCAGCAGCCAAGACAGGGGCGGGGGCACAGATACGCAGTATTTT. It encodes CASSQDRGGGTDTQYF.

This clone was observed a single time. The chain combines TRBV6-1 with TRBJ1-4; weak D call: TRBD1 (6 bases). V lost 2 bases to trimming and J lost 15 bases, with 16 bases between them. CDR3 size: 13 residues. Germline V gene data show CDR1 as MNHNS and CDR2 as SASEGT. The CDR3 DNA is TGTGCCAGCAGTGAAAGTGGACAGCCTCAAGTGTTTTTT. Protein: CASSESGQPQVFF.